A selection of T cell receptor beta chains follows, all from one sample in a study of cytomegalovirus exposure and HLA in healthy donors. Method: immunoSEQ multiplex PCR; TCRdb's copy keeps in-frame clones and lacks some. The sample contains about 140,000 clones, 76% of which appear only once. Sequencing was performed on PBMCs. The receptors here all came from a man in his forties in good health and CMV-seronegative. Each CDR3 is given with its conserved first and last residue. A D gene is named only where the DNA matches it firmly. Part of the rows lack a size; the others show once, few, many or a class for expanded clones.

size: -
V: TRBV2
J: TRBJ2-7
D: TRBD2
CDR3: CASSEAGGRAYEQYF
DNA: TGTGCCAGCAGTGAAGCCGGAGGGAGGGCCTACGAGCAGTACTTC

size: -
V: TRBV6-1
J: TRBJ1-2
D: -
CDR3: CASSSGIANYGYTF
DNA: TGTGCCAGCAGTTCAGGGATCGCTAACTATGGCTACACCTTC

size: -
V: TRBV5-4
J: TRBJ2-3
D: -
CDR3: CASSFGRGTDTQYF
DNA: TGTGCCAGCAGCTTCGGCAGGGGCACAGATACGCAGTATTTT

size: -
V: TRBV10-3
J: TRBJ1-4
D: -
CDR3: CAISESGHRNEKLFF
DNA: TGTGCCATCAGTGAGTCGGGACATCGGAATGAAAAACTGTTTTTT

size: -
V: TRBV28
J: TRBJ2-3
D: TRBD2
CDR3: CASGPSGGAPTDTQYF
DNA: TGTGCCAGCGGCCCGAGCGGGGGGGCCCCGACAGATACGCAGTATTTT

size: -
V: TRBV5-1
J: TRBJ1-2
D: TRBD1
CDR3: CASSLGWTGDYGYTF
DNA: TGCGCCAGCAGCTTGGGCTGGACAGGGGACTATGGCTACACCTTC

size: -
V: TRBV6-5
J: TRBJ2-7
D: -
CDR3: CASSYPGSDYEQYF
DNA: TGTGCCAGCAGTTACCCGGGGTCTGATTACGAGCAGTACTTC

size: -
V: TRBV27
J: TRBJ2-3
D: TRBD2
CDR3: CASSPGTSGSTDTQYF
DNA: TGTGCCAGCAGTCCCGGGACTAGCGGGAGCACGGATACGCAGTATTTT

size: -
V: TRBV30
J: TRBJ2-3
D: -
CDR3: CAWSRVGGDTQYF
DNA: TGTGCCTGGAGTAGAGTTGGAGGGGATACGCAGTATTTT

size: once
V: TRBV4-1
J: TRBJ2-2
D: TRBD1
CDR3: CASSPSGTGRTGELFF
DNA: TGCGCCAGCAGCCCCTCTGGGACAGGGAGAACCGGGGAGCTGTTTTTT

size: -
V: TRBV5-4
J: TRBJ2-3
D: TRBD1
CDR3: CASSLDGQGAVDTQYF
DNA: TGTGCCAGCAGCTTGGACGGACAGGGGGCGGTAGATACGCAGTATTTT

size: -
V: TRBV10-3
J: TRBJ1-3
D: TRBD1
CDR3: CAISATGGGSGNTIYF
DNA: TGTGCCATCAGTGCGACAGGGGGAGGCTCTGGAAACACCATATATTTT

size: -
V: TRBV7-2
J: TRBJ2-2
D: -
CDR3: CASSSPRSGDTGELFF
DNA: TGTGCCAGCAGCTCTCCCAGATCGGGGGACACCGGGGAGCTGTTTTTT

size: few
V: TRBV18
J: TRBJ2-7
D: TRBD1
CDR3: CASSPQTGISGEQYF
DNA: TGTGCCAGCTCACCACAGACAGGGATATCGGGTGAGCAGTACTTC

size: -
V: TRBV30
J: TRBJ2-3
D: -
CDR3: CAWSVGSSTDTQYF
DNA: TGTGCCTGGAGTGTCGGGAGCAGCACAGATACGCAGTATTTT

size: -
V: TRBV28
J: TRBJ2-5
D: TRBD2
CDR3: CASSLLAGKETQYF
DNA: TGTGCCAGCAGTTTACTAGCGGGAAAAGAGACCCAGTACTTC

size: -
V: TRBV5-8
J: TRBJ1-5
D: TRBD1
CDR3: CASSLVGQGKKEFQPQHF
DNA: TGTGCCAGCAGCTTGGTCGGACAGGGTAAAAAGGAGTTTCAGCCCCAGCATTTT

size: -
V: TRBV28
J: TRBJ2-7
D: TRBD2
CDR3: CASSLSLAGSTREGEQYF
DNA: TGTGCCAGCAGTTTATCTCTAGCGGGATCCACCCGGGAGGGCGAGCAGTACTTC

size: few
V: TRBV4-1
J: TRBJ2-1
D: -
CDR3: CASRTGLGRLNEQFF
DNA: TGCGCCAGCAGAACCGGACTTGGGCGGCTCAATGAGCAGTTCTTC

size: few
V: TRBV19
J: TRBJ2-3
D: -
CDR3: CASSIREPYPDTQYF
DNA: TGTGCCAGTAGTATTCGCGAACCTTACCCAGATACGCAGTATTTT

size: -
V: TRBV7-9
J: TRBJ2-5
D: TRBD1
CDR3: CASTNPGTEGLKTQYF
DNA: TGTGCCAGCACGAACCCCGGGACAGAGGGTCTCAAGACCCAGTACTTC

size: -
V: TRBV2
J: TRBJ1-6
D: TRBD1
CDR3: CASRTDREFSSSYNSPLHF
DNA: TGTGCCAGCAGAACCGACAGGGAATTCTCAAGCTCCTATAATTCACCCCTCCACTTT

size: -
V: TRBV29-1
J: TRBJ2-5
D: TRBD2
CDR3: CSVDGAGGPQTQYF
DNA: TGCAGCGTTGATGGAGCGGGGGGGCCACAGACCCAGTACTTC

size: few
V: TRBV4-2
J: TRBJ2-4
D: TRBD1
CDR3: CASSQEGGQGADIQYF
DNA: TGTGCCAGCAGCCAAGAGGGGGGACAGGGGGCTGACATTCAGTACTTC

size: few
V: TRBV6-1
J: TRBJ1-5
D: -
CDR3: CASSDQGLFMGNQPQHF
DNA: TGTGCCAGCAGTGACCAGGGTTTGTTTATGGGCAATCAGCCCCAGCATTTT

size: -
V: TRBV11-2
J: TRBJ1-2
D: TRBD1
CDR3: CASSSPRDRGGGYGYTF
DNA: TGTGCCAGCAGCTCCCCCCGGGACAGGGGAGGTGGGTATGGCTACACCTTC

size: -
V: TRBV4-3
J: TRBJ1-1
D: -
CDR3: CASSQDLRYRNTEAFF
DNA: TGCGCCAGCAGCCAAGATCTTCGGTATAGGAACACTGAAGCTTTCTTT

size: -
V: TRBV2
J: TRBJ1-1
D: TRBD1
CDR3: CASSTQFDRGVTEAFF
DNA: TGTGCCAGCAGTACCCAATTTGACAGGGGAGTCACTGAAGCTTTCTTT

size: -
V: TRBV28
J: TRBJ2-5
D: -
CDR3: CASRGGPEDQETQYF
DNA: TGTGCCAGCAGGGGGGGACCGGAAGACCAAGAGACCCAGTACTTC

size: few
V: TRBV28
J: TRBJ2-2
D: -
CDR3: CASSPRQNTGELFF
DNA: TGTGCCAGCAGCCCTCGACAGAACACCGGGGAGCTGTTTTTT

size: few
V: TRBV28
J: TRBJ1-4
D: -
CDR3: CASSLTPNEKLFF
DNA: TGTGCCAGCAGTCTCACACCTAATGAAAAACTGTTTTTT

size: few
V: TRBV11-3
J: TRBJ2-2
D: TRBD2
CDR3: CASSSWTSGGSNTGELFF
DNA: TGTGCCAGCAGCTCCTGGACTAGCGGGGGATCGAACACCGGGGAGCTGTTTTTT

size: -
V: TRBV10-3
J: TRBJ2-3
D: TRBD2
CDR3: CAISGLAGDTQYF
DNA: TGTGCCATCAGTGGGCTAGCGGGAGATACGCAGTATTTT

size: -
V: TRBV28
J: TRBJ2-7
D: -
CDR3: CASSLGVVGDEQYF
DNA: TGTGCCAGCAGTTTAGGGGTCGTAGGGGACGAGCAGTACTTC

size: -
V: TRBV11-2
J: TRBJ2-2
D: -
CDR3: CASSLSTYTGELFF
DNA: TGTGCCAGCAGCCTAAGTACCTACACCGGGGAGCTGTTTTTT

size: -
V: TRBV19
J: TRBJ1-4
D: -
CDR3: CASAVGATNEKLFF
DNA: TGTGCCAGCGCCGTCGGGGCAACTAATGAAAAACTGTTTTTT

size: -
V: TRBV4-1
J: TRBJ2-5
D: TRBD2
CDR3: CASSPGTSGGAGGETQYF
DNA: TGCGCCAGCAGCCCCGGGACTAGCGGGGGGGCAGGGGGGGAGACCCAGTACTTC

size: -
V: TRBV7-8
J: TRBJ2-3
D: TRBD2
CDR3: CASSPGTSGRPTDTQYF
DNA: TGTGCCAGCAGCCCCGGGACTAGCGGGAGACCGACAGATACGCAGTATTTT

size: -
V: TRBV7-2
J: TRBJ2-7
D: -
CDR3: CASSLGLGYEQYF
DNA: TGTGCCAGCAGCTTAGGACTTGGCTACGAGCAGTACTTC

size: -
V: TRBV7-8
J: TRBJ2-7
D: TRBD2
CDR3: CASSPGGTYEQYF
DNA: TGTGCCAGCAGCCCCGGGGGGACCTACGAGCAGTACTTC

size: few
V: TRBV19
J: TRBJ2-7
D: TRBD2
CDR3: CASSMGAPGLAGEMYEQYF
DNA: TGTGCCAGTAGTATGGGAGCCCCGGGACTAGCGGGAGAAATGTACGAGCAGTACTTC

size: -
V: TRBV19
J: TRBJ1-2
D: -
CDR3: CASSIAQGNGYTF
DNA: TGTGCCAGTAGTATCGCCCAGGGGAATGGCTACACCTTC

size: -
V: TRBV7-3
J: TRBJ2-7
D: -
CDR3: CASSLEGGRYEQYF
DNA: TGTGCCAGCAGCTTGGAAGGGGGTCGCTACGAGCAGTACTTC

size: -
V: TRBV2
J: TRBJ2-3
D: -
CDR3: CASSEELVTGSDTQYF
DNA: TGTGCCAGCAGTGAAGAACTAGTTACCGGCTCAGATACGCAGTATTTT

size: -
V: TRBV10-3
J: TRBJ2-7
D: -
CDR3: CASSGGLSSYEQYF
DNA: TGTGCCAGCTCGGGGGGCCTCAGCTCCTACGAGCAGTACTTC

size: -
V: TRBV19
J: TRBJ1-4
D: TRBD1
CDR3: CASSPRDREEKLFF
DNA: TGTGCCAGTAGTCCCCGGGACAGGGAAGAAAAACTGTTTTTT